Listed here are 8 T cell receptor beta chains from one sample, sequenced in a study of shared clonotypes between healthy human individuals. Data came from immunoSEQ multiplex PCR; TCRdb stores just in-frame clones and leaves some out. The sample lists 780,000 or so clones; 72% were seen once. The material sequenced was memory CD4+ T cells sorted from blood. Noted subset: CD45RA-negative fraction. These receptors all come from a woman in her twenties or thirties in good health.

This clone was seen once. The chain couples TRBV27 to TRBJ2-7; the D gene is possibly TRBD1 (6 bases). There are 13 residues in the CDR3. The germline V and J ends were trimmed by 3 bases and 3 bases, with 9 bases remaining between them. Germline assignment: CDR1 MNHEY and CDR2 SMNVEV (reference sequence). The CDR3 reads CASSFYRDYEQYF. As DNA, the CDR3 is TGTGCCAGCAGTTTCTACAGGGACTACGAGCAGTACTTC.

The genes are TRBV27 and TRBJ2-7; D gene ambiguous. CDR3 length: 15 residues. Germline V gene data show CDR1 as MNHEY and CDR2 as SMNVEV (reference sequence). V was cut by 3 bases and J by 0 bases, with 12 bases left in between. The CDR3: CASSFLPLTSYEQYF. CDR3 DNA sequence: TGTGCCAGCAGTTTCCTCCCTCTCACCTCCTACGAGCAGTACTTC.

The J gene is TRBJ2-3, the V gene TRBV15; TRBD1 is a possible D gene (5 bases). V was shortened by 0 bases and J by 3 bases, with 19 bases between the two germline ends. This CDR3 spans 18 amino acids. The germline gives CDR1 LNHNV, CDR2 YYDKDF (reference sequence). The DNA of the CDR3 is TGTGCCACCAGCAGAGATCGGGCAGGGAAGTATGTAACAGATACGCAGTATTTT. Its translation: CATSRDRAGKYVTDTQYF. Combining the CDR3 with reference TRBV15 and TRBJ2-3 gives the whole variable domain DAMVIQNPRYQVTQFGKPVTLSCSQTLNHNVMYWYQQKSSQAPKLLFHYYDKDFNNEADTPDNFQSRRPNTSFCFLDIRSPGLGDTAMYLCATSRDRAGKYVTDTQYFGPGTRLTVL.

The CDR3 bases are TGTGCCAGCTCGAGTTCGCGCTCCTACAATGAGCAGTTCTTC. The encoded protein is CASSSSRSYNEQFF. The chain employs TRBV18 and TRBJ2-1; no definite D call. V was clipped by 6 bases and J by 0 bases, with 9 bases between them. The length of the CDR3 is 14 residues. Germline V gives CDR1 KGHSH, CDR2 LQKENI.

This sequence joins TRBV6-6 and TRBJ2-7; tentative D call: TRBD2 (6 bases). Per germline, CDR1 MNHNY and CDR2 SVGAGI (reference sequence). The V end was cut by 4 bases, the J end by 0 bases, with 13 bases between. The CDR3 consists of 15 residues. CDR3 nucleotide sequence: TGTGCCAGCAGTTCCCCCGGGGAGGCCTCCTACGAGCAGTACTTC. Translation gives CASSSPGEASYEQYF.

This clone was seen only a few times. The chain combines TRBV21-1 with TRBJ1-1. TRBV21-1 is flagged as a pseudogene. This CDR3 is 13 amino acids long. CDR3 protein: CASSKGGNTEAFF. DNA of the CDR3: TGTGCCAGCAGCAAAGGGGGGAACACTGAAGCTTTCTTT.

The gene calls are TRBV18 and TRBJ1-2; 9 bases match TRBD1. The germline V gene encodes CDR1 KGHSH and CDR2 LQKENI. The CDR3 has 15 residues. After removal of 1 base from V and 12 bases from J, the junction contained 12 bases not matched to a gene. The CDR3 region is CASSPLISNRGPNTF. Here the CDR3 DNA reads TGTGCCAGCTCACCACTCATCTCGAACAGGGGGCCCAACACCTTC.

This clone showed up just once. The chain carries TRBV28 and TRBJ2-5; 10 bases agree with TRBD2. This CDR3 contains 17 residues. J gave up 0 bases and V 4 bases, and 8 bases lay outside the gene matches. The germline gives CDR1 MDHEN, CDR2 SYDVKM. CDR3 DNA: TGTGCCAGCAGTTCGAGCGGGAGGGCTTTGTACCAAGAGACCCAGTACTTC. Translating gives CASSSSGRALYQETQYF.